Each of the 20 T cell receptor beta chains below was sequenced from the same sample in a study of neurological immune-mediated disorders. TCRdb re-derived calls from the 5' RACE reads in MiXCR, one entry per CDR3 protein. Here the sample spans tens of thousands of distinct CDR3 sequences, under 6.5% being singletons. The sample consisted of CD4+ T cells from blood. The origin of the receptors is a middle-aged woman in good health.

This clonotype appeared many times. At one end, the junction sequence differs from germline, possibly due to a read error. The chain uses TRBV7-9 and TRBJ1-2, with TRBD1 matching over 8 bases. The CDR3 sequence is 11 residues long. CDR1 SEHNR and CDR2 FQNEAQ come from the germline V gene (reference sequence). The CDR3 protein is CASSLSGDRNF. The DNA for the CDR3 is TGTGCCAGCAGCTTGTCGGGGGACAGGAACTTC.

This clonotype was seen repeatedly, ten times or more. The chain joins TRBV5-1 to TRBJ2-5, with 10 bases lining up with TRBD2. Per the germline V gene, CDR1 is SGHRS and CDR2 is YFSETQ. This CDR3 is built from 15 residues. Trimming took 0 bases from V and 5 from J; bases not matched to a gene: 4. The chain's CDR3 is CASSLASGSSETQYF. CDR3 DNA: TGCGCCAGCAGCTTGGCTAGCGGGAGTTCTGAGACCCAGTACTTC.

In this sample, this clonotype turned up many times. V is TRBV28 and J is TRBJ2-1; 10 bases are shared with TRBD2. Looked up from germline, CDR1 is MDHEN and CDR2 is SYDVKM. This CDR3 has 17 residues. Losses at the gene ends were 4 bases for V and 12 bases for J; bases not matched to a gene: 18. CDR3 bases: TGTGCCAGCAGTTCGAACGACGCTCGGACTAGCGGCCCCCTGCAGTTCTTC. Its protein is CASSSNDARTSGPLQFF.

This clonotype was seen repeatedly, ten times or more. The V and J genes are TRBV5-1 and TRBJ1-2, with TRBD1 matching 7 bases. Germline CDR1 and CDR2: SGHRS and YFSETQ. The V gene end was trimmed by 2 bases and the J gene end by 5 bases; junction bases not matched to a gene: 9. This CDR3 comprises 15 residues. CDR3 sequence: CASSLSGTAEYGYTF. The CDR3 DNA reads as TGCGCCAGCAGCTTATCCGGGACAGCGGAATATGGCTACACCTTC.

This clonotype was observed at least ten times. The genes are TRBV5-1 and TRBJ2-7, with TRBD1 matching over 7 bases. The V gene end was trimmed by 3 bases and the J gene end by 4 bases; junction bases not matched to a gene: 10. Germline V gene sequence: CDR1 SGHRS, CDR2 YFSETQ. The CDR3 runs 15 residues. In DNA form, the CDR3 reads TGCGCCAGCAGCTCGAGGGACAGTGGTGGGTACGAGCAGTACTTC. Residues: CASSSRDSGGYEQYF.

The sample holds many counts of this clonotype. The chain combines TRBV10-3 with TRBJ2-7; weak D call: TRBD2 (6 bases). With 0 bases removed from V and 1 base from J, the gap between germline ends came to 13 bases. The CDR3 is 16 amino acids. Germline values: CDR1 ENHRY, CDR2 SYGVKD. The CDR3 region is CAISESEGKGSYEQYF. Written as DNA, the CDR3 is TGTGCCATCAGTGAGTCGGAGGGGAAGGGTTCCTACGAGCAGTACTTC.

This clonotype was seen ten or more times. A junction end diverges from the germline sequence, so it may reflect a read error. V is TRBV9 and J is TRBJ2-1; 9 bases line up with TRBD2. Germline V gives CDR1 SGDLS, CDR2 YYNGEE. The CDR3 consists of 15 residues. CDR3 sequence (DNA): TGTGCCAGCAGCGTTACCGGGACTAGCTACGATGAGCAGTTCTTC. Its protein product is CASSVTGTSYDEQFF.

This clonotype showed up many times. The CDR3 region has the DNA TGCGCCAGCAGCAGCTCGGGGGCCACCGGGGAGCTGTTTTTT. This sequence encodes CASSSSGATGELFF. The rearrangement uses TRBV5-1 and TRBJ2-2; D assignment may be TRBD1 or TRBD2 (6 bases each). Trimming took off 4 bases at V and 4 bases at J, with 11 bases between the two ends. The germline V gene has CDR1 SGHRS and CDR2 YFSETQ. This CDR3 contains 14 residues.

In this sample, this clonotype turned up many times. The chain has TRBV5-1 and TRBJ2-7, with a weak D call TRBD2 (7 bases). The CDR3 sequence is 15 residues long. The germline V gene has CDR1 SGHRS and CDR2 YFSETQ. V lost 1 base and J 3 bases, leaving 14 bases between the germline ends. The CDR3 loop reads CASSLSAGDYYEQYF. The CDR3 DNA follows: TGCGCCAGCAGCTTGTCTGCAGGGGACTACTACGAGCAGTACTTC.

This clonotype is medium-sized (0.01 to 0.1%) in the sample. The chain joins TRBV2 to TRBJ2-2, with 8 positions matching TRBD2. This CDR3 is 15 amino acids long. The ends lost 4 bases at V and 6 bases at J; junction bases unmatched: 7. Germline loops: CDR1 SNHLY, CDR2 FYNNEI. CDR3 sequence reads: CASSAFREGAGELFF. CDR3 bases: TGTGCCAGCAGTGCGTTCCGGGAGGGCGCCGGGGAGCTGTTTTTT.

This clonotype appeared many times. The CDR3 coding sequence is TGTGCCAGCGGTATCCTCCACTACGAGCAGTACTTC. This codes for CASGILHYEQYF. The chain couples TRBV7-2 to TRBJ2-7; no definite D call. Germline CDR1 is SGHTA and CDR2 is FQGNSA. The CDR3 has 12 amino acids. V lost 8 bases and J 3 bases, leaving 11 bases between the germline ends. The whole variable domain, remainder taken from reference TRBV7-2 and TRBJ2-7, is GAGVSQSPSNKVTEKGKDVELRCDPISGHTALYWYRQSLGQGLEFLIYFQGNSAPDKSGLPSDRFSAERTGGSVSTLTIQRTQQEDSAVYLCASGILHYEQYFGPGTRLTVT.

This clonotype has more than one count but fewer than ten. V usage is TRBV2 and J usage is TRBJ2-7; D might be TRBD1 or TRBD2, each matching 5 bases. CDR1 is SNHLY, CDR2 FYNNEI, per germline. V gave up 6 bases and J gave up 3 bases, with 12 bases separating them. There are 13 residues in the CDR3. The CDR3 DNA sequence: TGTGCCAGCAGCTGGGACGCAGACTACGAGCAGTACTTC. As protein: CASSWDADYEQYF.

This clonotype occurred many times. The chain links TRBV3-1 to TRBJ2-1; possibly TRBD1 or TRBD2 for D (6 bases each). Trimming removed 1 base from V and 5 bases from J, with 18 bases in between. The CDR3 is made up of 17 amino acids. The germline V gene encodes CDR1 LGHDT and CDR2 YNNKEL (reference sequence). The DNA for the CDR3 is TGTGCCAGCAGCCAAGTCGGCGACAGGAGGGGGGACAATGAGCAGTTCTTC. This translates into CASSQVGDRRGDNEQFF.

The gene calls are TRBV7-3 and TRBJ2-2; the D call may be TRBD1 or TRBD2 (5 bases each). Germline CDR1 and CDR2: SGHTA and FQGTGA. The CDR3 runs to 16 residues. V gave up 2 bases and J gave up 2 bases, with 12 bases separating them. The DNA for the CDR3 is TGTGCCAGCAGCTTAGGGACCCAGGACAACACCGGGGAGCTGTTTTTT. Protein product: CASSLGTQDNTGELFF.

At least ten counts were recorded for this clonotype. This sequence joins TRBV5-1 and TRBJ2-2, with a tentative D call TRBD1 (5 bases). Trimming took 4 bases from V and 4 from J, leaving 11 bases between them. This CDR3 contains 14 residues. Per the germline V gene, CDR1 is SGHRS and CDR2 is YFSETQ. The CDR3 bases are TGCGCCAGCAGCATCAGGGATGGCACCGGGGAGCTGTTTTTT. This codes for CASSIRDGTGELFF.

The chain links TRBV6-2 or TRBV6-3 to TRBJ2-1, with D hard to call. Germline CDR1 reads MNHEY; CDR2 reads SVGEGT. The CDR3 has 14 amino acids. Trimming took 3 bases from V and 4 from J, leaving 10 bases between them. CDR3 amino acids: CASSYLSRYNEQFF. The DNA of the CDR3 is TGTGCCAGCAGTTATCTGTCTCGTTACAATGAGCAGTTCTTC.

This clonotype was seen repeatedly, ten times or more. The V call is TRBV6-5, the J call TRBJ2-7, with a weak D call TRBD2 (5 bases). In germline, CDR1 is MNHEY, CDR2 SVGAGI. The CDR3 is 12 residues long. Trimming removed 0 bases at V and 7 bases at J, with 7 bases between. CDR3 sequence (DNA): TGTGCCAGCAGTTACTCGAGCGGTGAGCAGTACTTC. This codes for CASSYSSGEQYF.

This clonotype was found many times. The chain employs TRBV3-1 and TRBJ2-1; D remains ambiguous. V lost 8 bases and J lost 0, with 11 bases in between. Looked up from germline, CDR1 is LGHDT and CDR2 is YNNKEL (reference sequence). CDR3 size: 14 residues. The CDR3 coding sequence is TGTGCCAGCCGGAGTTCGAGCTCCTACAATGAGCAGTTCTTC. Translation: CASRSSSSYNEQFF.

This clonotype has a count of ten or more. The chain combines TRBV9 with TRBJ2-1; the D is unclear. This CDR3 has 15 residues. CDR1 is SGDLS and CDR2 is YYNGEE in the germline V gene. V shed 0 bases and J shed 0 bases, with 7 bases lying between them. CDR3 nucleotides: TGTGCCAGCAGCGTAGAAGGATTCTCCTACAATGAGCAGTTCTTC. Its translation: CASSVEGFSYNEQFF.

Judged by abundance, this clonotype is medium-sized (0.01 to 0.1%). The chain is built from TRBV20-1 and TRBJ2-3; 7 bases are shared with TRBD2. CDR3 size: 14 residues. CDR1 is DFQATT and CDR2 is SNEGSKA in the germline V gene (reference sequence). V trimming: 0 bases; J trimming: 0 bases; junction bases outside the gene matches: 0. CDR3 bases: TGCAGTGCTAGAGATAGCGGGAGCACAGATACGCAGTATTTT. Translating gives CSARDSGSTDTQYF.